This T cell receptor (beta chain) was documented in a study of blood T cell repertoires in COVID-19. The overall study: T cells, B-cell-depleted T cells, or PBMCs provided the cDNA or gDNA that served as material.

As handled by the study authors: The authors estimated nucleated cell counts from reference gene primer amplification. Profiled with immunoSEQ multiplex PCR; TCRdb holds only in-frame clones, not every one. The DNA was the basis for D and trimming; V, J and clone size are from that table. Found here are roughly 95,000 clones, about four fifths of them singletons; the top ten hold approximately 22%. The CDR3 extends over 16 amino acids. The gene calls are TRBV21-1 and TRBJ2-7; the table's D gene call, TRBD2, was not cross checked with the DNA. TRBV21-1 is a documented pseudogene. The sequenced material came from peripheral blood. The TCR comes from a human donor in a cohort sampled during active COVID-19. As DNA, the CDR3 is TGTGCCAGCAGAACCGGGACTAGCGCAAGCTCCTACGAGCAGTACTTC. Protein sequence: CASRTGTSASSYEQYF.